This T cell receptor beta chain was identified in a study of PD-1 blockade in classical Hodgkin lymphoma. Study results and limitations: Complete responders had baseline diversity similar to newly diagnosed patients. Relapsed/refractory patients reportedly had lower baseline diversity than newly diagnosed patients. Patients who initiated nivolumab within 1 year of ASCT were excluded.

A word on this clone: Its cognate antigen is unknown.

Sequencing was performed with immunoSEQ multiplex PCR; in TCRdb, only in-frame clones are kept and a portion is missing. The repertoire consists of approximately 84,000 clones, with approximately 86% occurring once and the leading ten covering approximately 17%. Time point here: cycle 4 day 1 (C4D1), after more than 5 weeks of nivolumab. Exposure to brentuximab vedotin varied, and each patient had relapsed following autologous stem cell transplantation. V lost 4 bases, J lost 2 bases, and 1 base lay in between. CDR1 and CDR2 from the germline V gene are SGHTA and FQGNSA. This CDR3 contains 11 residues.

The sample consisted of peripheral blood mononuclear cells (PBMCs), taken before the fourth cycle of nivolumab. This TCR was recovered from a human donor with classical Hodgkin lymphoma. The V gene is TRBV7-2, the J gene TRBJ2-3; no firm D call. The CDR3 region has the DNA TGTGCCAGCAGCTACACAGATACGCAGTATTTT. It codes for CASSYTDTQYF.